This T cell receptor beta chain appears in the sequencing data of a study of human T cells and chemical hapten exposure. About the study: During the roughly 26-week study period, patients had diphenylcyclopropenone applied to the scalp every week. The upper back received 0.01% DPC by patch testing, with results read at 6 days.

Germline CDR1 LGHNA, CDR2 YSLEER. With 0 bases clipped from V and 15 bases from J, the junction kept 15 bases outside the gene matches. The CDR3 covers 16 residues. Time point indicated: patch test 3, about 24 weeks after DPC sensitization. As for treatment: therapeutic diphenylcyclopropenone sensitization with weekly scalp DPC. Unique molecular identifiers were attached to individual cDNA molecules within the library. TCRdb independently ran MiXCR on the RACE reads; one entry per CDR3 protein. The sample has roughly 200,000 distinct CDR3 sequences; around 23% are singletons. V is TRBV4-3 and J is TRBJ2-1; TRBD2 aligns across 9 bases. The TCR sequence derives from a woman aged 35 to 49 with alopecia areata. Some clones in this sample may be carry-over from other donors' samples. The specimen was whole blood, collected in connection with sensitization to the hapten diphenylcyclopropenone (DPC). The CDR3 here is CASSQEVGLAGTSLFF. CDR3 in DNA: TGCGCCAGCAGCCAAGAAGTGGGGCTAGCGGGGACCAGTTTGTTCTTC.